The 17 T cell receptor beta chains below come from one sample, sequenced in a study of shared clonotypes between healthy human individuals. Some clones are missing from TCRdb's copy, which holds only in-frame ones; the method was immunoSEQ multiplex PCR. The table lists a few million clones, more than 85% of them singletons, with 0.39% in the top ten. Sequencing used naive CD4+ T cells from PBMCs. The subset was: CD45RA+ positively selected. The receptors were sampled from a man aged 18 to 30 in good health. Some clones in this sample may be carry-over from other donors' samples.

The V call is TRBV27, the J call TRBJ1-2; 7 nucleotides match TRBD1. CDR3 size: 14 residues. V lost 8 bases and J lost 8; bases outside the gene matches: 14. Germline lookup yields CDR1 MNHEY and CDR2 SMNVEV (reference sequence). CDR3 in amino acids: CASGVQGPVLGYTF. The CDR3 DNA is TGTGCCAGCGGGGTACAGGGGCCCGTTTTGGGCTACACCTTC.

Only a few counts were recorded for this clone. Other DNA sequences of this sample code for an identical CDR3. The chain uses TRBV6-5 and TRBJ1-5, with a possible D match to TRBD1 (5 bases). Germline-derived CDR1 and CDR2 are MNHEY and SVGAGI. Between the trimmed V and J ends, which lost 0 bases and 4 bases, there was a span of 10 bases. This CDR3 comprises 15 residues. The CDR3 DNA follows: TGTGCCAGCAGTTACTCCCCTCGGGGGAATCAGCCCCAGCATTTT. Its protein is CASSYSPRGNQPQHF.

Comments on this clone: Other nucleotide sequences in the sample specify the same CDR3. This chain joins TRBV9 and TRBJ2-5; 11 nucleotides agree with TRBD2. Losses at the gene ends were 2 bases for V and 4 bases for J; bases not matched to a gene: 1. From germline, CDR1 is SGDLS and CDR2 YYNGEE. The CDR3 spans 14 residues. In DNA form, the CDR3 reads TGTGCCAGCAGCGTCGGGACTAGCGGAGAGACCCAGTACTTC. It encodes CASSVGTSGETQYF.

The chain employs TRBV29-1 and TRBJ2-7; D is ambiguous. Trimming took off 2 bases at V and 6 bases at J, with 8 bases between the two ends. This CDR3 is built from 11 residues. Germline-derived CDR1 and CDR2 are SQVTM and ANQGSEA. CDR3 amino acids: CSVELRSEQYF. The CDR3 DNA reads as TGCAGCGTTGAACTCCGGAGCGAGCAGTACTTC.

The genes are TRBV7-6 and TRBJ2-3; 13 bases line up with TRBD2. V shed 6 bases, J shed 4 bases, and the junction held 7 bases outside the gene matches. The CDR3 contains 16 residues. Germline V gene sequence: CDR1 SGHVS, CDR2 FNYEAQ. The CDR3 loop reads CASRRTSGSIADTQYF. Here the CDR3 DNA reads TGTGCCAGCAGACGGACTAGCGGGAGTATAGCAGATACGCAGTATTTT.

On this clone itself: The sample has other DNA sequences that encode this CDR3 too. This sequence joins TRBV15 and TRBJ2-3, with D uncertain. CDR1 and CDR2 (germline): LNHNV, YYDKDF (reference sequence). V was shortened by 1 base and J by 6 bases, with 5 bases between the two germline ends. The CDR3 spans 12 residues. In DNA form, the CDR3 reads TGTGCCACCAGCAGAGCGGCGGATACGCAGTATTTT. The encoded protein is CATSRAADTQYF.

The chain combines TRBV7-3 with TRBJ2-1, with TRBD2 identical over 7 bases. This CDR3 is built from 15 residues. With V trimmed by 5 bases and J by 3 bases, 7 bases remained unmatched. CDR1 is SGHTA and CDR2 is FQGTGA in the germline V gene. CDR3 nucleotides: TGTGCCAGCAGCCGTCTAGCGGCGGGCTACAATGAGCAGTTCTTC. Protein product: CASSRLAAGYNEQFF. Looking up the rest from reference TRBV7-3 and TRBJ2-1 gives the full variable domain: GAGVSQTPSNKVTEKGKYVELRCDPISGHTALYWYRQSLGQGPEFLIYFQGTGAADDSGLPNDRFFAVRPEGSVSTLKIQRTERGDSAVYLCASSRLAAGYNEQFFGPGTRLTVL.

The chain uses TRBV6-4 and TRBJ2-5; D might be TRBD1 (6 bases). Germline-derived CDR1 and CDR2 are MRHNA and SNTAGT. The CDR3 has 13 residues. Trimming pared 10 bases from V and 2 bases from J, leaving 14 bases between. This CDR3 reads CAKAGTHQETQYF. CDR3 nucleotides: TGTGCCAAAGCCGGGACACATCAAGAGACCCAGTACTTC.

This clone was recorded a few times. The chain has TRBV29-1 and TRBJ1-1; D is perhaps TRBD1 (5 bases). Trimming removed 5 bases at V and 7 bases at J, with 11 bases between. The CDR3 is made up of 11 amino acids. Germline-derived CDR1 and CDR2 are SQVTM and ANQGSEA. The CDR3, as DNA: TGCAGCGTTCAAGGGGCCTATGAAGCTTTCTTT. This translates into CSVQGAYEAFF.

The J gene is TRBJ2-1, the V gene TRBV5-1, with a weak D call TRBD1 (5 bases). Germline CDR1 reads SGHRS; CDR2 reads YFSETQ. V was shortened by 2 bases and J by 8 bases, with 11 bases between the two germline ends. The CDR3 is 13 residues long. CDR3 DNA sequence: TGCGCCAGCAGCTTCAGGGCAGGCTATGAGCAGTTCTTC. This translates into CASSFRAGYEQFF.

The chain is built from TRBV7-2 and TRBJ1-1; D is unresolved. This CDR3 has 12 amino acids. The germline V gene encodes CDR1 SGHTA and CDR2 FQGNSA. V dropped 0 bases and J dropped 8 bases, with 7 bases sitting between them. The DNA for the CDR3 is TGTGCCAGCAGCTTAGCTGGGTTAGAAGCTTTCTTT. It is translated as CASSLAGLEAFF.

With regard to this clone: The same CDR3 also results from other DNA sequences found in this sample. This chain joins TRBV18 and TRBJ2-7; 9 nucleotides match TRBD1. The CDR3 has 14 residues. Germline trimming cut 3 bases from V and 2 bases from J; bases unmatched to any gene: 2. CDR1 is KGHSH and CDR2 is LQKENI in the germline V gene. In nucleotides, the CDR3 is TGTGCCAGCTCACCCGGACAGGGGCCCTACGAGCAGTACTTC. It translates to CASSPGQGPYEQYF.

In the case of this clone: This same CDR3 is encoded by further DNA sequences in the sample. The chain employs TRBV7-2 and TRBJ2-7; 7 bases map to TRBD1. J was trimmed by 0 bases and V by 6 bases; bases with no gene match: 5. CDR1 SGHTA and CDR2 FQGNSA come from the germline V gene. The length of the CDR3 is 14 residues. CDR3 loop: CASSRQGSSYEQYF. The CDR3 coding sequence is TGTGCCAGCAGTCGACAGGGAAGCTCCTACGAGCAGTACTTC.

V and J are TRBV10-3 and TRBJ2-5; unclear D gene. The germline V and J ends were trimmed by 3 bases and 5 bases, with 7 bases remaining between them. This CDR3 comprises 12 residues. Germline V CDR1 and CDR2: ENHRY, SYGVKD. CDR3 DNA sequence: TGTGCCATCAGTGAACCCGGGGAGACCCAGTACTTC. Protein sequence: CAISEPGETQYF.

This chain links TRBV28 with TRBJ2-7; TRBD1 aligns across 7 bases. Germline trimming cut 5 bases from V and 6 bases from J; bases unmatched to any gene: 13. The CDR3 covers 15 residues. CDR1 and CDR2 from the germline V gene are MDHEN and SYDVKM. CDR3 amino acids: CASSRTRQGRVEQYF. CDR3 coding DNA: TGTGCCAGCAGTCGCACCCGACAGGGTAGGGTCGAGCAGTACTTC.

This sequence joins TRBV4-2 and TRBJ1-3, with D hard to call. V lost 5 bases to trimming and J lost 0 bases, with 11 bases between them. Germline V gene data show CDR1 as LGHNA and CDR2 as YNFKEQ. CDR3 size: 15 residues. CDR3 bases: TGTGCCAGCAGCTTAAGTTTTAGCTCTGGAAACACCATATATTTT. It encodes CASSLSFSSGNTIYF.

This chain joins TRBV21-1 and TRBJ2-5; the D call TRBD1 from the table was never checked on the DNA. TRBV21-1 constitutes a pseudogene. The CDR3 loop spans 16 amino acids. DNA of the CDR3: TGTGCCAGCAGCAAATGGGGGCCGAGGGGACAAGAGACCCAGTACTTC. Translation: CASSKWGPRGQETQYF.